This T cell receptor beta chain originates from a study of T cell repertoires in cytomegalovirus infection. As for this clonotype: The antigen remains unidentified.

Each CDR3 protein gets one entry after TCRdb re-called the reads with MiXCR. Of about 920,000 distinct CDR3 sequences in the sample, around 30% were seen once. Study-level points and caveats: Summed frequency of public TCR beta families distinguished CMV carriers with the relevant HLA.

Germline-derived CDR1 and CDR2 are DFQATT and SNEGSKA (reference sequence). The CDR3 sequence is 17 residues long. Trimming at V came to 6 bases and at J to 2 bases, leaving 11 bases not matched to a gene. The starting material was cultured CD8+ T cells from PBMCs, obtained from culture after CMV antigen stimulation. V and J are TRBV20-1 and TRBJ2-3; 13 bases are shared with TRBD2. The sequence came from a human donor in good health (CMV status not recorded). Some clones in this sample may be carry-over from other donors' samples. This CDR3 reads CSAKGLAGPGFTDTQYF. CDR3 nucleotides: TGCAGTGCCAAGGGACTAGCGGGGCCAGGATTCACAGATACGCAGTATTTT.